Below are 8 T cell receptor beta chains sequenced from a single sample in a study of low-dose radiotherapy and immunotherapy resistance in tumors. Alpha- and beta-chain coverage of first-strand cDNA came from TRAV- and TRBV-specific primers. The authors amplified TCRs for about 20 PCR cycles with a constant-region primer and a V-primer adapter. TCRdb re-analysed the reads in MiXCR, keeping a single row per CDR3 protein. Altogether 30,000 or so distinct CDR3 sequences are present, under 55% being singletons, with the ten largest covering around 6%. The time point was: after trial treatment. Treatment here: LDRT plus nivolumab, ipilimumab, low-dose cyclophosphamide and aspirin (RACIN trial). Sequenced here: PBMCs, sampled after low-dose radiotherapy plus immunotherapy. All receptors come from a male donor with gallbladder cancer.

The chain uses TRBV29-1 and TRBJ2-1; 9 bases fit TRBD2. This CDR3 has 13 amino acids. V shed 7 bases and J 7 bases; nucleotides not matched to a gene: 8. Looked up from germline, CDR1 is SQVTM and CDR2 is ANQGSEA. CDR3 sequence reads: CSDLAGLRNEQFF. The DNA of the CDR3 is TGCAGCGACCTAGCGGGACTTCGTAATGAGCAGTTCTTC.

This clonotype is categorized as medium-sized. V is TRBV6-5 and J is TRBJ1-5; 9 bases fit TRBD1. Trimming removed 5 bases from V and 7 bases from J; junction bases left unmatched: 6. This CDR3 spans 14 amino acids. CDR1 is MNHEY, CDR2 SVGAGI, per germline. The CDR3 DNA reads TGTGCCAGCAGTCCGACAGGGGGTTGGCAGCCCCAGCATTTT. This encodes CASSPTGGWQPQHF.

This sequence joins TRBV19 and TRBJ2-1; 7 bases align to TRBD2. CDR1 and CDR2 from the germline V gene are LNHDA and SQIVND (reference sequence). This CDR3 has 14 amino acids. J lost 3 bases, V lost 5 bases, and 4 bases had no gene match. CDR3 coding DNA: TGTGCCAGTAGTGCGCGGGGGATCTACAATGAGCAGTTCTTC. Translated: CASSARGIYNEQFF. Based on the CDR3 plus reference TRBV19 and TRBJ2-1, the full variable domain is DGGITQSPKYLFRKEGQNVTLSCEQNLNHDAMYWYRQDPGQGLRLIYYSQIVNDFQKGDIAEGYSVSREKKESFPLTVTSAQKNPTAFYLCASSARGIYNEQFFGPGTRLTVL.

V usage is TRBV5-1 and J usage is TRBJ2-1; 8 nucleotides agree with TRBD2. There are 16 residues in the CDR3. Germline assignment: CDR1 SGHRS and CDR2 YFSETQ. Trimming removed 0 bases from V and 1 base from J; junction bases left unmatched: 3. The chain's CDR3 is CASSLAGGGSYNEQFF. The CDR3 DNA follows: TGCGCCAGCAGCTTGGCGGGGGGGGGTTCCTACAATGAGCAGTTCTTC.

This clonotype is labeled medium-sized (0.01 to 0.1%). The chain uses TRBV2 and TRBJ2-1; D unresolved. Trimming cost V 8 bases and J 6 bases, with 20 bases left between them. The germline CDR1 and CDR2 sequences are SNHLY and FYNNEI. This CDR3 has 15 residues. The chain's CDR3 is CASAIKTERSNEQFF. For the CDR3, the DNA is TGTGCCAGCGCCATAAAAACGGAAAGGAGCAATGAGCAGTTCTTC.

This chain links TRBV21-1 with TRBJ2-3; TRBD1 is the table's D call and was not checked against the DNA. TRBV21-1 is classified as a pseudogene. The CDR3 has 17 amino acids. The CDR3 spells CASSKAFWGQPPDTQYF. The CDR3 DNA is TGTGCCAGCAGCAAAGCGTTCTGGGGGCAGCCCCCAGATACGCAGTATTTT.

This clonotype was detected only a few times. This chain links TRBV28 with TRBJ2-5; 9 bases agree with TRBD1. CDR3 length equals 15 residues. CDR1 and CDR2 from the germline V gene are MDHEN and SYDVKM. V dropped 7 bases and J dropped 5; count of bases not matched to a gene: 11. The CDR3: CASTITGGVTETQYF. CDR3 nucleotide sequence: TGTGCCAGCACCATCACAGGGGGCGTGACGGAGACCCAGTACTTC.

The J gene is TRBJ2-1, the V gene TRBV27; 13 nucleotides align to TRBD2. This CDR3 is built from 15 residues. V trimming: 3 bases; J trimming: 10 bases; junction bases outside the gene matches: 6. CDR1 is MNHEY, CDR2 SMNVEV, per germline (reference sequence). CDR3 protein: CASSLMTSGRYEQFF. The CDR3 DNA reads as TGTGCCAGCAGTTTGATGACTAGCGGGAGGTACGAGCAGTTCTTC.